The 21 T cell receptor beta chains in this list originate from one sample, sequenced in a study of shared clonotypes between healthy human individuals. Produced via immunoSEQ multiplex PCR; TCRdb's table is partial and in-frame only. The sample records 740,000 or so clones, roughly 73% being singletons. Input material: memory CD4+ T cells sorted from blood. Documented subset: CD45RA-negative fraction. The receptors stem from a woman between 25 and 40 years old in good health.

To note about this clone: Other DNA sequences in this sample translate to the same CDR3. The CDR3, as DNA: TGTGCCAGCACCGCAGGGTTAAATCAGCCCCAGCATTTT. Its protein product is CASTAGLNQPQHF. The rearrangement uses TRBV2 and TRBJ1-5, with D possibly being TRBD1 (5 bases). The CDR3 is made up of 13 amino acids. Between the trimmed V and J ends, which lost 7 bases and 4 bases, there was a span of 11 bases. Germline values: CDR1 SNHLY, CDR2 FYNNEI. The whole variable domain, filled in from reference TRBV2 and TRBJ1-5, reads EPEVTQTPSHQVTQMGQEVILRCVPISNHLYFYWYRQILGQKVEFLVSFYNNEISEKSEIFDDQFSVERPDGSNFTLKIRSTKLEDSAMYFCASTAGLNQPQHFGDGTRLSIL.

The CDR3 protein is CASRGELSGNTIYF. For the CDR3, the DNA is TGTGCCAGTAGAGGGGAACTCTCTGGAAACACCATATATTTT. This chain uses TRBV19 with TRBJ1-3; maybe TRBD1 (5 bases). The CDR3 covers 14 residues. The V end lost 6 bases, the J end lost 0 bases, and 9 bases lay between the germline ends. The germline V gene encodes CDR1 LNHDA and CDR2 SQIVND (reference sequence).

This clone was observed a few times. The chain links TRBV28 to TRBJ1-2; TRBD1 matches 9 bases. V shed 3 bases and J 2 bases; nucleotides not matched to a gene: 7. The CDR3 consists of 16 residues. Germline CDR1 is MDHEN and CDR2 is SYDVKM. Here the CDR3 reads CASSLNTQGANYGYTF. CDR3 nucleotide sequence: TGTGCCAGCAGTTTGAACACACAGGGGGCGAACTATGGCTACACCTTC.

This chain links TRBV28 with TRBJ1-4, with D possibly being TRBD1 (5 bases). The CDR3 totals 15 residues. The V and J ends lost 3 bases and 7 bases respectively, with 15 bases between them. CDR1 and CDR2 (germline): MDHEN, SYDVKM. CDR3 sequence (DNA): TGTGCCAGCAGTTTCGGTGGGCAGGGAGGTGAAAAACTGTTTTTT. This sequence encodes CASSFGGQGGEKLFF.

This clone was counted a few times. V and J are TRBV7-8 and TRBJ2-5; TRBD1 matches at 9 bases. Germline assignment: CDR1 SGHVS and CDR2 FQNEAQ. The V gene end was trimmed by 5 bases and the J gene end by 5 bases; junction bases not matched to a gene: 12. This CDR3 has 16 amino acids. CDR3 amino acids: CASSRTLRTGDETQYF. CDR3 DNA sequence: TGTGCCAGCAGCCGAACACTGAGGACAGGGGACGAGACCCAGTACTTC.

V and J are TRBV5-6 and TRBJ2-5; 12 bases fit TRBD2. This CDR3 region has 17 residues. Germline assignment: CDR1 SGHDT and CDR2 YYEEEE. J gave up 5 bases and V 2 bases, and 10 bases lay outside the gene matches. Written as DNA, the CDR3 is TGTGCCAGCAGCTTCTTTGTACTAGCGGGAGGCATTGAGACCCAGTACTTC. It translates to CASSFFVLAGGIETQYF.

This chain joins TRBV2 and TRBJ2-7; 11 nucleotides match TRBD2. V shed 6 bases, J shed 2 bases, and the junction held 0 bases outside the gene matches. Germline lookup yields CDR1 SNHLY and CDR2 FYNNEI. There are 13 residues in the CDR3. CDR3 protein: CASRTSGTYEQYF. CDR3 coding DNA: TGTGCCAGCAGGACTAGCGGGACCTACGAGCAGTACTTC.

This chain links TRBV11-3 with TRBJ2-5; maybe TRBD2 (5 bases). The CDR3 sequence is 13 residues long. In germline, CDR1 is SGHNT, CDR2 YENEEA. V was shortened by 4 bases and J by 5 bases, with 11 bases between the two germline ends. The CDR3 spells CASSSGIRETQYF. CDR3 DNA: TGTGCCAGCAGCTCCGGGATAAGGGAGACCCAGTACTTC.

This clone was detected only once. The chain couples TRBV27 to TRBJ1-6; D perhaps matches TRBD1 (5 bases). The V end lost 6 bases, the J end lost 0 bases, and 12 bases lay between the germline ends. CDR3 size: 16 residues. CDR1 is MNHEY, CDR2 SMNVEV, per germline (reference sequence). The CDR3 loop reads CASRSGTVSYNSPLHF. The CDR3 DNA is TGTGCCAGCAGATCCGGGACGGTCTCCTATAATTCACCCCTCCACTTT.

The chain couples TRBV7-8 to TRBJ1-5; D is perhaps TRBD1 (6 bases). V shed 2 bases and J shed 1 base, with 12 bases lying between them. Per the germline V gene, CDR1 is SGHVS and CDR2 is FQNEAQ. CDR3 length equals 16 residues. This chain's CDR3 is CASSLLGGRSNQPQHF. In DNA form, the CDR3 reads TGTGCCAGCAGCTTATTAGGGGGAAGAAGCAATCAGCCCCAGCATTTT.

Remarks on this clone: A much larger clone lies one base from this, so it may be a read error. Other DNA sequences from this sample encode an identical CDR3 as well. The chain carries TRBV5-1 and TRBJ2-3; TRBD1 is a possible D gene (6 bases). CDR3 size: 16 residues. Germline CDR1 and CDR2: SGHRS and YFSETQ. Trimming pared 0 bases from V and 0 bases from J, leaving 11 bases between. In DNA, the CDR3 is TGCGCCAGCAGCTTGGCCCAGGGGCCTAGCACAGATACGCAGTATTTT. This translates into CASSLAQGPSTDTQYF.

This clone was seen at least ten times. The rearrangement links TRBV19 to TRBJ1-5, with D unresolved. Germline lookup yields CDR1 LNHDA and CDR2 SQIVND (reference sequence). This CDR3 has 13 residues. Trimming stripped 4 bases from V and 4 bases from J, with 8 bases between. The CDR3, as DNA: TGTGCCAGTAGTAAGTCTGCAAATCAGCCCCAGCATTTT. Its translation: CASSKSANQPQHF.

The genes are TRBV5-1 and TRBJ2-3; 7 bases fit TRBD1. The CDR3 extends over 14 amino acids. The trim removed 1 base at V and 4 bases at J, leaving 3 bases unmatched. Germline loops: CDR1 SGHRS, CDR2 YFSETQ. CDR3 sequence: CASSLRTGADTQYF. As DNA, the CDR3 is TGCGCCAGCAGCTTGCGGACAGGCGCAGATACGCAGTATTTT.

Worth noting for this clone: The same CDR3 arises from other DNA sequences in this sample as well. The chain uses TRBV5-1 and TRBJ1-3, with a tentative D call TRBD1 (6 bases). Germline loops: CDR1 SGHRS, CDR2 YFSETQ. The CDR3 covers 14 residues. The germline V and J ends were trimmed by 3 bases and 1 base, with 8 bases remaining between them. CDR3 region: CASSSQGSGNTIYF. Written as DNA, the CDR3 is TGCGCCAGCAGCTCCCAGGGGTCTGGAAACACCATATATTTT.

With regard to this clone: Distinct nucleotide sequences in the sample also encode this CDR3. The chain combines TRBV7-2 with TRBJ2-5; D is undetermined. Germline V gene lookup returns CDR1 SGHTA and CDR2 FQGNSA. The germline V and J ends were trimmed by 1 base and 5 bases, with 5 bases remaining between them. This CDR3 has 12 residues. The CDR3 loop is CASSLGWETQYF. The CDR3 bases are TGTGCCAGCAGCTTAGGTTGGGAGACCCAGTACTTC.

This clone was recorded once. The chain carries TRBV5-6 and TRBJ2-4; tentative D call: TRBD1 (5 bases). From germline, CDR1 is SGHDT and CDR2 YYEEEE. The CDR3 consists of 16 residues. V lost 0 bases and J lost 7, with 17 bases in between. The CDR3 here is CASSLGFRNPGNIQYF. CDR3 in DNA: TGTGCCAGCAGCTTGGGCTTTAGGAATCCAGGGAACATTCAGTACTTC.

This sequence joins TRBV7-6 and TRBJ2-7; D remains ambiguous. The germline V gene encodes CDR1 SGHVS and CDR2 FNYEAQ. Trimming pared 5 bases from V and 3 bases from J, leaving 8 bases between. The CDR3 extends over 12 amino acids. The CDR3 coding sequence is TGTGCCAGCAGCCCCGGGTTCTACGAGCAGTACTTC. As protein: CASSPGFYEQYF.

Only a few counts were recorded for this clone. The chain joins TRBV28 to TRBJ2-1; D is possibly TRBD1 or TRBD2 (5 bases each). Looked up from germline, CDR1 is MDHEN and CDR2 is SYDVKM. CDR3 size: 12 residues. Trimming pared 8 bases from V and 8 bases from J, leaving 13 bases between. CDR3 residues: CASQRGVYEQFF. The CDR3 nucleotides read TGTGCCAGCCAAAGAGGGGTTTATGAGCAGTTCTTC.

The V and J genes are TRBV18 and TRBJ2-5; D gene unclear. V dropped 0 bases and J dropped 2 bases, with 10 bases sitting between them. In germline, CDR1 is KGHSH, CDR2 LQKENI. CDR3 length: 15 amino acids. The CDR3 protein is CASSPPSTAQETQYF. CDR3 nucleotide sequence: TGTGCCAGCTCACCACCTTCTACAGCTCAAGAGACCCAGTACTTC. The full variable domain, completed using reference TRBV18 and TRBJ2-5, is NAGVMQNPRHLVRRRGQEARLRCSPMKGHSHVYWYRQLPEEGLKFMVYLQKENIIDESGMPKERFSAEFPKEGPSILRIQQVVRGDSAAYFCASSPPSTAQETQYFGPGTRLLVL.

This clone showed up just a few times. It is likely a read error: a sequence one base away is far more abundant. The identical CDR3 is also encoded by other nucleotide sequences in the sample. The rearrangement uses TRBV11-3 and TRBJ2-1; 10 bases align to TRBD2. From germline, CDR1 is SGHNT and CDR2 YENEEA. The CDR3 contains 14 residues. With V trimmed by 5 bases and J by 3 bases, 1 base remained unmatched. The CDR3 DNA sequence: TGTGCCAGCAGCATAGCGGGAGGCTACAATGAGCAGTTCTTC. Translating gives CASSIAGGYNEQFF.

The V call is TRBV28, the J call TRBJ1-4; perhaps TRBD1 as D (6 bases). The germline V gene has CDR1 MDHEN and CDR2 SYDVKM. The ends were cut back, 5 bases at V and 8 bases at J, with 9 bases in the middle. This CDR3 spans 12 amino acids. CDR3 in DNA: TGTGCCAGCAGTCCAGGGGTAGAAAAACTGTTTTTT. Protein: CASSPGVEKLFF.